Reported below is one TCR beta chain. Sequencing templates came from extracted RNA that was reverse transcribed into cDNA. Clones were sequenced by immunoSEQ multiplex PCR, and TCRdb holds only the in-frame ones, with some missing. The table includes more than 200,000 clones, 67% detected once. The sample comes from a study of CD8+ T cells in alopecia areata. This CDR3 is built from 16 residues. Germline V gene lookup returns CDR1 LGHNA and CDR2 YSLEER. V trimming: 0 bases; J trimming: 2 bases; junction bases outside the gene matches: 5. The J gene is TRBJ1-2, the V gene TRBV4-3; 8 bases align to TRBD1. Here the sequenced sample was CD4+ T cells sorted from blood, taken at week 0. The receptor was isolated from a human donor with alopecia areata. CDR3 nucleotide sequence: TGCGCCAGCAGCCAAGATTTGAGGGACAGGAACTATGGCTACACCTTC. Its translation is CASSQDLRDRNYGYTF.